Below are 23 T cell receptor beta chains sequenced from a single sample in a study of control samples from healthy donors and cancer patients. This table comes from immunoSEQ multiplex PCR, and its TCRdb copy is limited to in-frame clones, with some not included. The table lists 100,000 to 150,000 clones, around 87% of them singletons. Source material: blood. These receptors originate from a middle-aged man in good health.

The chain carries TRBV4-1 and TRBJ2-1; 8 bases line up with TRBD2. The junction had 11 bases not matched to a gene; V was cut back by 4 bases and J by 0 bases. CDR1 is MGHRA and CDR2 is YSYEKL in the germline V gene. The CDR3 contains 18 residues. The CDR3 coding sequence is TGCGCCAGCAGCCCCTCCGGGGGCGGGGGGAGCTCCTACAATGAGCAGTTCTTC. This translates into CASSPSGGGGSSYNEQFF.

This chain links TRBV7-9 with TRBJ2-5, with a weak D call TRBD2 (6 bases). This CDR3 is built from 15 residues. V dropped 4 bases and J dropped 5 bases, with 17 bases sitting between them. Germline V gene sequence: CDR1 SEHNR, CDR2 FQNEAQ (reference sequence). CDR3 protein: CASSSDSGYSETQYF. The CDR3 DNA follows: TGTGCCAGCAGCTCGGATAGCGGTTATTCGGAGACCCAGTACTTC.

This chain connects TRBV18 to TRBJ2-7; the match to TRBD1 covers 8 bases. The CDR3 sequence is 14 residues long. Per the germline V gene, CDR1 is KGHSH and CDR2 is LQKENI. Unmatched junction bases numbered 9, after V lost 6 bases and J lost 5 bases. The CDR3 nucleotides read TGTGCCAGCTCGCCAAACAGGGGGGCCGACGAGCAGTACTTC. Amino acids: CASSPNRGADEQYF.

In its sample, this clone was seen many times. Other DNA sequences in this specimen translate into the identical CDR3. This chain links TRBV12-3 or TRBV12-4 with TRBJ1-1, with D hard to call. Between the trimmed V and J ends, which lost 3 bases and 0 bases, there was a span of 2 bases. This CDR3 has 12 amino acids. The CDR3 loop is CASSFMNTEAFF. The CDR3, as DNA: TGTGCCAGCAGTTTCATGAACACTGAAGCTTTCTTT.

About this clone itself: Other DNA sequences from this sample encode an identical CDR3 as well. The V call is TRBV27, the J call TRBJ2-1; D may be TRBD1 (6 bases). This CDR3 region has 13 residues. Between the trimmed V and J ends, which lost 6 bases and 4 bases, there was a span of 10 bases. The germline V gene has CDR1 MNHEY and CDR2 SMNVEV (reference sequence). The CDR3 DNA follows: TGTGCCAGCAGCTCGACAGGATACAATGAGCAGTTCTTC. This translates into CASSSTGYNEQFF.

The chain is built from TRBV19 and TRBJ1-6; 7 nucleotides agree with TRBD1. Germline-derived CDR1 and CDR2 are LNHDA and SQIVND (reference sequence). V trimming: 6 bases; J trimming: 7 bases; junction bases outside the gene matches: 3. CDR3 length equals 13 residues. The CDR3: CASSGTENSPLHF. CDR3 DNA sequence: TGTGCCAGTAGCGGGACAGAGAATTCACCCCTCCACTTT.

V usage is TRBV19 and J usage is TRBJ1-2; 9 bases agree with TRBD1. The CDR3 spans 14 residues. Trimming at V came to 6 bases and at J to 5 bases, leaving 7 bases not matched to a gene. Looked up from germline, CDR1 is LNHDA and CDR2 is SQIVND (reference sequence). Here the CDR3 reads CASRFGTGRYGYTF. CDR3 coding DNA: TGTGCCAGTAGGTTCGGGACAGGGAGGTATGGCTACACCTTC.

The chain carries TRBV19 and TRBJ1-2; weak D call: TRBD1 (6 bases). Germline CDR1 is LNHDA and CDR2 is SQIVND (reference sequence). The CDR3 totals 14 residues. V lost 9 bases and J lost 0, with 14 bases in between. The DNA for the CDR3 is TGTGCCAGCCGGGGCGGACAGACTAACTATGGCTACACCTTC. Residues: CASRGGQTNYGYTF.

The V and J genes are TRBV29-1 and TRBJ2-5, with TRBD2 as a possible D gene (6 bases). The germline V and J ends were trimmed by 6 bases and 3 bases, with 17 bases remaining between them. Per the germline V gene, CDR1 is SQVTM and CDR2 is ANQGSEA. The length of the CDR3 is 14 residues. The CDR3 DNA reads TGCAGCGTATACGGGACTGAGAAAGAAGAGACCCAGTACTTC. Amino acid sequence: CSVYGTEKEETQYF.

V gene TRBV5-6 combines with J gene TRBJ2-5; D may be TRBD2 (7 bases). Trimming cost V 3 bases and J 4 bases, with 13 bases left between them. The length of the CDR3 is 14 residues. Germline-derived CDR1 and CDR2 are SGHDT and YYEEEE. CDR3: CASSSTRGGETQYF. CDR3 coding DNA: TGTGCCAGCAGCTCCACTAGGGGGGGAGAGACCCAGTACTTC.

This clone has just a few counts. The chain carries TRBV2 and TRBJ2-7, with D uncertain. The V end was cut by 3 bases, the J end by 0 bases, with 12 bases between. Germline CDR1 reads SNHLY; CDR2 reads FYNNEI. This CDR3 is built from 15 residues. This CDR3 is CASSDVGSFSYEQYF. The DNA of the CDR3 is TGTGCCAGCAGTGACGTGGGTTCCTTCTCCTACGAGCAGTACTTC.

This chain joins TRBV6-2 or TRBV6-3 and TRBJ1-5; D is ambiguous. This CDR3 region has 15 residues. V dropped 5 bases and J dropped 2 bases, with 13 bases sitting between them. The germline V gene has CDR1 MNHEY and CDR2 SVGEGT. CDR3 DNA: TGTGCCAGCAGTCCCCGAAGGGATCGCAATCAGCCCCAGCATTTT. Its translation is CASSPRRDRNQPQHF.

A note on this clone: Mismatch with germline at one junction end may stem from a read error. This chain joins TRBV7-9 and TRBJ2-7, with D possibly matching TRBD2 (6 bases). Germline values: CDR1 SEHNR, CDR2 FQNEAQ (reference sequence). CDR3 length: 11 residues. The CDR3 spells CASSTNRDLSF. CDR3 nucleotides: TGTGCCAGCAGCACGAATAGGGACTTATCCTTC.

The chain links TRBV5-6 to TRBJ2-7; no clear D gene. Germline V lookup: CDR1 SGHDT, CDR2 YYEEEE. The CDR3 is 14 amino acids. Trimming removed 1 base at V and 2 bases at J, with 10 bases between. The CDR3 here is CASSLSGRTYEQYF. The CDR3 DNA reads as TGTGCCAGCAGCTTGAGTGGGCGAACCTACGAGCAGTACTTC.

The chain uses TRBV12-3 or TRBV12-4 and TRBJ1-1; a weak D match, TRBD1 (5 bases). The V and J ends lost 6 bases and 0 bases respectively, with 8 bases between them. The CDR3 sequence is 13 residues long. CDR3 bases: TGTGCCAGCAGCAGGGCCCTGAACACTGAAGCTTTCTTT. This gives the protein CASSRALNTEAFF.

This chain connects TRBV4-1 to TRBJ2-2; TRBD1 aligns across 7 bases. The CDR3 extends over 17 amino acids. J was trimmed by 0 bases and V by 0 bases; bases with no gene match: 4. Germline CDR1 MGHRA, CDR2 YSYEKL. CDR3 sequence reads: CASSQERQGANTGELFF. Written as DNA, the CDR3 is TGCGCCAGCAGCCAAGAGAGGCAGGGGGCGAACACCGGGGAGCTGTTTTTT.

The chain recombines TRBV11-3 with TRBJ2-5; 8 bases map to TRBD1. The CDR3 contains 14 residues. The J segment lost 4 bases and the V segment lost 4 bases, leaving 5 bases of the junction unmatched. Germline CDR1 reads SGHNT; CDR2 reads YENEEA. CDR3 amino acids: CASSSGQGGETQYF. CDR3 nucleotides: TGTGCCAGCAGCTCCGGACAGGGAGGAGAGACCCAGTACTTC.

V is TRBV7-9 and J is TRBJ1-3; D might be TRBD1 (5 bases). CDR1 is SEHNR, CDR2 FQNEAQ, per germline (reference sequence). The CDR3 is 15 amino acids. V lost 0 bases and J lost 4, with 10 bases in between. This CDR3 is CASSLAGERGNTIYF. CDR3 coding DNA: TGTGCCAGCAGCTTAGCGGGGGAAAGAGGAAACACCATATATTTT.

V gene TRBV6-5 combines with J gene TRBJ1-2; D gene uncertain. This CDR3 comprises 15 residues. Between the trimmed V and J ends, which lost 6 bases and 4 bases, there was a span of 18 bases. CDR1 is MNHEY, CDR2 SVGAGI, per germline. CDR3 in amino acids: CASRGRDILPYGYTF. The CDR3 DNA reads as TGTGCCAGCAGGGGGAGGGATATCCTCCCCTATGGCTACACCTTC.

V and J are TRBV5-5 and TRBJ2-7, with no clear D. V lost 4 bases and J lost 7, with 12 bases in between. The CDR3 extends over 12 amino acids. CDR1 SGHKS and CDR2 YYEKEE come from the germline V gene (reference sequence). This chain's CDR3 is CASSPADREQYF. Here the CDR3 DNA reads TGTGCCAGCAGCCCGGCGGACCGGGAGCAGTACTTC. Full variable domain (missing parts from reference TRBV5-5 and TRBJ2-7): DAGVTQSPTHLIKTRGQQVTLRCSPISGHKSVSWYQQVLGQGPQFIFQYYEKEERGRGNFPDRFSARQFPNYSSELNVNALLLGDSALYLCASSPADREQYFGPGTRLTVT.

The V and J genes are TRBV5-1 and TRBJ1-3; 9 bases map to TRBD1. After removal of 4 bases from V and 6 bases from J, the junction contained 5 bases not matched to a gene. The germline CDR1 and CDR2 sequences are SGHRS and YFSETQ. The CDR3 has 14 residues. DNA of the CDR3: TGCGCCAGCAGCGGAGGACAGGGGATAAACACCATATATTTT. It encodes CASSGGQGINTIYF.

The rearrangement joins TRBV19 to TRBJ2-5, with D tentatively TRBD1 or TRBD2 (5 bases each). The V gene's germline CDR1 is LNHDA and CDR2 SQIVND (reference sequence). Trimming stripped 2 bases from V and 0 bases from J, with 13 bases between. This CDR3 has 16 amino acids. This CDR3 reads CASSITAGTYQETQYF. CDR3 coding DNA: TGTGCCAGTAGTATAACGGCAGGGACCTACCAAGAGACCCAGTACTTC.

The table lists this clone with a count of one. This CDR3 is CASSLKVGTDTQYF. The CDR3 DNA reads as TGTGCCAGCAGCCTCAAGGTGGGGACAGATACGCAGTATTTT. V gene TRBV7-2 combines with J gene TRBJ2-3; D remains ambiguous. Deletions cut 5 bases from V and 3 bases from J, with 12 bases between. The CDR3 contains 14 residues. Germline V gives CDR1 SGHTA, CDR2 FQGNSA.